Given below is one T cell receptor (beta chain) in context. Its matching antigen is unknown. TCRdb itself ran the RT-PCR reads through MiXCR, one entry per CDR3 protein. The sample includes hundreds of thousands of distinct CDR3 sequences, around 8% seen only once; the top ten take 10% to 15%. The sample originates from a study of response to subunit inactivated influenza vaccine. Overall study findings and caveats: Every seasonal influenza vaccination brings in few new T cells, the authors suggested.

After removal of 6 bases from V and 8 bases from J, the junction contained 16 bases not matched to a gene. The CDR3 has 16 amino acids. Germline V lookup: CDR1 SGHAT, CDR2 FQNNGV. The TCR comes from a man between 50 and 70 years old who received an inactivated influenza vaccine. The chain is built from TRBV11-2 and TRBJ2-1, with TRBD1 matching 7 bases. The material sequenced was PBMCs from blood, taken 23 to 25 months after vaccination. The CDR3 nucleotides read TGTGCCAGCAGACCTAACAGGGGCATTCATTTTTATGAGCAGTTCTTC. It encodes CASRPNRGIHFYEQFF. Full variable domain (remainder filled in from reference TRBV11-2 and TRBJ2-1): EAGVAQSPRYKIIEKRQSVAFWCNPISGHATLYWYQQILGQGPKLLIQFQNNGVVDDSQLPKDRFSAERLKGVDSTLKIQPAKLEDSAVYLCASRPNRGIHFYEQFFGPGTRLTVL.